This T cell receptor beta chain was documented in a study of regulatory T cells in long-lasting Graves disease. This sample's time point: newly diagnosed GD, antithyroid drugs for less than 3 months. Extracted PBMC RNA gave rise to the TCR library. Germline V CDR1 and CDR2: MNHEY, SVGEGT. The CDR3 has 14 residues. The V and J ends lost 6 bases and 1 base, in that order; junction bases with no gene match: 5. This clonotype came up many times. Building of the TCR beta libraries involved iRepertoire HTBI primers and Arm-PCR of CDR3 regions. TCRdb independently ran MiXCR on the multiplex PCR reads; one entry per CDR3 protein. The sample records about 540,000 distinct CDR3 sequences, approximately 12% being singletons. The same sample was also used in a study of T cells in Graves' hyperthyroidism and ophthalmopathy. That study reports: HTBI primers drove first-round RT-PCR of the TCR CDR3.

The source material was peripheral blood mononuclear cells (PBMCs), sampled at new diagnosis, from a patient treated with antithyroid drugs. The V and J genes are TRBV6-2 or TRBV6-3 and TRBJ2-7; 8 bases fit TRBD1. This TCR derives from a man aged 25 to 40 with Graves disease. The CDR3 sequence is CASRPDRGSYEQYF. CDR3 sequence (DNA): TGTGCCAGCAGGCCAGACAGGGGTTCCTACGAGCAGTACTTC.